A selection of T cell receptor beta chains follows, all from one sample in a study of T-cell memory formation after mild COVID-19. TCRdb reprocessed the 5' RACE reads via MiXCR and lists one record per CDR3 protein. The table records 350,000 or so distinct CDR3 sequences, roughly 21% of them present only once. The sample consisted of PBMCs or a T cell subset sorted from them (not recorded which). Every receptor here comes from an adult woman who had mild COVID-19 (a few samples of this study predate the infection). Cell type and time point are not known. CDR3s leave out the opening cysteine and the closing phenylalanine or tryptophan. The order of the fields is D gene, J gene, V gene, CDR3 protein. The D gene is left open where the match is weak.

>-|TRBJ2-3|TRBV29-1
SVEVTGGDTQY
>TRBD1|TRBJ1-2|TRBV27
ASSTLIPGTGGATANYGYT
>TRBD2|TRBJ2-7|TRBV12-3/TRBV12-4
ASKTSGGPYEQY
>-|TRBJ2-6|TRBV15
ATSNKAGISSGANVLT
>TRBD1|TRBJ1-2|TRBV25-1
ASSGRQGVTLYGYT
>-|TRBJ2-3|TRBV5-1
ASSLDFSGGNTQY
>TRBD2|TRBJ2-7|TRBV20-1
SAQTSGKPLEQY
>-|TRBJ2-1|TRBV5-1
ASSLGYNNEQF
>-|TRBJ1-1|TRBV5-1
ASRQQNTEAF
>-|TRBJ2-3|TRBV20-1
SARVSTDTQY
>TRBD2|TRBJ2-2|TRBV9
ASSPPGLAPEGRTGELF
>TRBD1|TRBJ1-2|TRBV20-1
SARVTGAGYGYT
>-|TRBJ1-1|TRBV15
ATSSSTRTEAF
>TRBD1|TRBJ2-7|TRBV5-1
ASSYDPGQGWSEQY
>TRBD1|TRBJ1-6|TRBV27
ASRMTGADPNSPLH
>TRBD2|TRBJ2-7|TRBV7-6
ASSFHKWREGGYEQY
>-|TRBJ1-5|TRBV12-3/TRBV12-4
ASNPAGGPQH
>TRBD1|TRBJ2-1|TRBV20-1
SASGTGDNEQF
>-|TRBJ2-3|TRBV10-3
AISPSTDTQY
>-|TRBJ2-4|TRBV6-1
ASRTSPETGLAKNIQY
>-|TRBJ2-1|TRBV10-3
AIRDLNEQF
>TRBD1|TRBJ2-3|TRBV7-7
ASSTGQGFSDTQY
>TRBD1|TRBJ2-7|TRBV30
AWDRGVYEQY
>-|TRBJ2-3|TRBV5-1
ASSSYPSTDTQY
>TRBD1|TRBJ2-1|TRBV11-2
ASSFRGSLYNEQF
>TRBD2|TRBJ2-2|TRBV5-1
ASSFGTGGLPGELF
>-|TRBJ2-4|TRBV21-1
ASSKGYQGRAENIQY
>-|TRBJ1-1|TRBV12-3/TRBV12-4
ASSFRRGEAF
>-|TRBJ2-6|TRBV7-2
ASSSQMSSGANVLT
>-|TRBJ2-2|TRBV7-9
ASSDLRDPGGDTGELF
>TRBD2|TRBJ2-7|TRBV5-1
ASSLGGTSDPYEQY
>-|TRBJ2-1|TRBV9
ASSGGALVGESYNEQF
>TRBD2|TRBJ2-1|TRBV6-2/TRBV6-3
ASSYTRLAGERGQF
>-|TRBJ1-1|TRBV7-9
ASSAGRKNTEAF
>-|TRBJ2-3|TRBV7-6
ASSFPGADTQY
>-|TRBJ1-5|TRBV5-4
ASSFGSNQPQH
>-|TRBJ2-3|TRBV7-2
ASSQGGGGTDTQY
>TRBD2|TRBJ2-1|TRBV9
ASSVASGRGRNEQL
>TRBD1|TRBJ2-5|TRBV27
ASSSSDRGWTQETQY
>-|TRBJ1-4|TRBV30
AWSDGSNEKLF
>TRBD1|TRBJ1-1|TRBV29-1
SVPGQGARGEAF
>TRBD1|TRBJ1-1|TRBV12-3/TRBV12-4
ASSNSRGLGTEAL
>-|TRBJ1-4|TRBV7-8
ASSLLGNEKLF
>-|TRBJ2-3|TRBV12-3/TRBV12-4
ASRGATVPQDTQY
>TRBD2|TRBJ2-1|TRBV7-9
ASRVPGGRAHEQF
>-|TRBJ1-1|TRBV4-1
ASSQGIQGGRTEAF
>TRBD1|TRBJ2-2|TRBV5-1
ASSLPGQVKTGELF
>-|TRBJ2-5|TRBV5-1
ASSLPSVGKDQY
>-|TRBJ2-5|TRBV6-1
ASKAPGVSLGVSRETQY
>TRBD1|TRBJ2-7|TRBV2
ASSEHSSGTGFYEQY
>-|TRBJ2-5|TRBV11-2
ASSLEEVAGPEETQY
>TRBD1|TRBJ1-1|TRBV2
ASSGDRGANTEAF
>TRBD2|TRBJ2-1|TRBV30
AWTLRGGRYNEQF
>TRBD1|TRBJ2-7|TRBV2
ASSRQGNYEQY
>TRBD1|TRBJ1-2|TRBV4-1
ASSQDPAGGNYGYT
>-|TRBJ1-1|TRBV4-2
ASSQGGRNTEAF
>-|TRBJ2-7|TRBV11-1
ASSLGYGYEQY